The rows below give T cell receptor beta chains drawn from one sample of a study of human T cells and chemical hapten exposure. TCRdb itself ran the RACE reads through MiXCR, one entry per CDR3 protein. The data contain about 45,000 distinct CDR3 sequences, roughly 4.5% of them singletons. The material sequenced was whole blood. The receptor source for this set is a female donor in good health. Some clones in this sample may be carry-over from other donors' samples. The CDR3 runs from the conserved cysteine through the conserved F or W. D genes are given only for firm matches. Clone size is given for some rows only: seen once, a few or many times, or a class if the clone is expanded.

clone_size,d_call,j_call,v_call,cdr3_aa,cdr3_nt
.,.,TRBJ1-3,TRBV5-5,CASSLRGSLGYTIYF,TGTGCCAGCAGCTTGAGAGGCTCTCTTGGATACACCATATATTTT
many,TRBD1,TRBJ1-1,TRBV5-1,CASSLAGTGTEAFF,TGCGCCAGCAGCTTGGCGGGGACAGGGACTGAAGCTTTCTTT
many,.,TRBJ2-7,TRBV7-9,CASSLDGGHSYEQYF,TGTGCCAGCAGCTTAGACGGGGGCCACTCCTACGAGCAGTACTTC
many,.,TRBJ1-6,TRBV7-3,CASSLDSGNSPLHF,TGTGCCAGCAGCCTAGACAGTGGGAATTCACCCCTCCACTTT
many,.,TRBJ1-6,TRBV7-2,CASSFASNSYNSPLHF,TGTGCCAGCAGCTTCGCAAGCAACTCCTATAATTCACCCCTCCACTTT
many,.,TRBJ1-1,TRBV28,CASSFTTAGGSTEAFF,TGTGCCAGCAGCTTTACTACCGCGGGGGGTAGCACTGAAGCTTTCTTT
many,TRBD2,TRBJ2-7,TRBV5-4,CASSLLSSGYEQYF,TGTGCCAGCAGCTTGTTGTCTAGCGGGTACGAGCAGTACTTC
many,.,TRBJ1-1,TRBV6-5,CASRTGRVTEAFF,TGTGCCAGCAGGACAGGTCGGGTCACTGAAGCTTTCTTT
.,TRBD1,TRBJ1-5,TRBV2,CASRLDRVDQPQHF,TGTGCCAGCAGATTGGACAGGGTCGATCAGCCCCAGCATTTT
many,.,TRBJ2-1,TRBV12-3/TRBV12-4,CASSLQGATEQFF,TGTGCCAGCAGCCTTCAGGGAGCTACTGAGCAGTTCTTC
few,TRBD1,TRBJ1-1,TRBV5-1,CASSLVGQGLNTEAFF,TGCGCCAGCAGCTTGGTGGGACAGGGCCTGAACACTGAAGCTTTCTTT
many,TRBD2,TRBJ2-3,TRBV12-3/TRBV12-4,CASSLTSGVEDTQYF,TGTGCCAGCAGTTTAACTAGCGGGGTTGAAGATACGCAGTATTTT
many,.,TRBJ1-5,TRBV7-9,CASRPLLEPQHF,TGTGCCAGCCGCCCCTTGTTGGAGCCCCAGCATTTT
many,.,TRBJ2-3,TRBV7-2,CASSLVVTQDTQYF,TGTGCCAGCAGCTTAGTGGTGACCCAAGATACGCAGTATTTT
many,.,TRBJ1-1,TRBV4-3,CASSQDRGNMNTEAFF,TGCGCCAGCAGCCAAGATCGTGGCAACATGAACACTGAAGCTTTCTTT
many,.,TRBJ2-4,TRBV6-2/TRBV6-3,CASSYGTSSNIQYF,TGTGCCAGCAGTTACGGGACATCCTCTAACATTCAGTACTTC
many,.,TRBJ1-1,TRBV5-1,CASSSYTEAFF,TGCGCCAGCAGCTCCTACACTGAAGCTTTCTTT
few,.,TRBJ2-4,TRBV12-3/TRBV12-4,CASSPEDGSTKNIQYF,TGTGCCAGCAGCCCCGAGGACGGATCAACCAAAAACATTCAGTACTTC
many,.,TRBJ1-5,TRBV12-3/TRBV12-4,CASSGGTGLNQPQHF,TGTGCCAGCAGCGGCGGAACAGGACTCAATCAGCCCCAGCATTTT
many,TRBD2,TRBJ2-3,TRBV10-3,CAISESDWRGSVRTQYF,TGTGCCATCAGTGAGTCGGACTGGCGGGGGAGCGTCCGCACGCAGTATTTT
.,.,TRBJ2-7,TRBV6-5,CASSYYVGGEQYF,TGTGCCAGCAGTTACTACGTAGGCGGGGAGCAGTACTTC
many,.,TRBJ1-5,TRBV6-2/TRBV6-3,CASSWGGWNQPQHF,TGTGCCAGCAGTTGGGGGGGGTGGAATCAGCCCCAGCATTTT
many,.,TRBJ1-6,TRBV6-5,CASRTGTYNSPLHF,TGTGCCAGCAGAACCGGGACTTATAATTCACCCCTCCACTTT
many,.,TRBJ1-1,TRBV7-2,CASSLVSVGEAFF,TGTGCCAGCAGCTTAGTAAGTGTGGGTGAAGCTTTCTTT
many,TRBD1,TRBJ1-1,TRBV20-1,CSASDRVLMNTEAFF,TGCAGTGCTAGCGACAGGGTTTTAATGAACACTGAAGCTTTCTTT
many,.,TRBJ2-2,TRBV25-1,CASSDRSGRGTGELFF,TGTGCCAGCAGTGACCGTAGCGGAAGGGGCACCGGGGAGCTGTTTTTT
few,.,TRBJ2-1,TRBV12-3/TRBV12-4,CASSFPDHEQFF,TGTGCCAGCAGTTTCCCGGATCATGAGCAGTTCTTC
.,TRBD2,TRBJ2-7,TRBV20-1,CSASWVRLAATYEQYF,TGCAGTGCTAGTTGGGTTAGACTAGCGGCGACCTACGAGCAGTACTTC
many,.,TRBJ1-2,TRBV10-3,CATATPETNYGYTF,TGTGCCACAGCCACCCCGGAGACTAACTATGGCTACACCTTC
many,.,TRBJ2-1,TRBV12-3/TRBV12-4,CASSRSSEQFF,TGTGCCAGCAGCCGCTCCTCTGAGCAGTTCTTC
many,.,TRBJ1-1,TRBV3-1,CASSQSNTEAFF,TGTGCCAGCAGCCAATCCAACACTGAAGCTTTCTTT
many,.,TRBJ1-3,TRBV12-3/TRBV12-4,CASSPPRGLGNTIYF,TGTGCCAGCAGTCCCCCGCGGGGGTTAGGAAACACCATATATTTT
many,.,TRBJ1-6,TRBV20-1,CSARERGSYNSPLHF,TGCAGTGCTAGAGAGAGAGGCTCCTATAATTCACCCCTCCACTTT
many,.,TRBJ1-5,TRBV10-3,CAISEWGGADQPQHF,TGTGCCATCAGTGAGTGGGGGGGGGCCGATCAGCCCCAGCATTTT
many,.,TRBJ2-1,TRBV27,CASSPGLEQFF,TGTGCCAGCAGTCCGGGACTTGAGCAGTTCTTC
many,TRBD1,TRBJ2-5,TRBV28,CASRAPGQGWETQYF,TGTGCCAGCAGGGCTCCGGGACAGGGGTGGGAGACCCAGTACTTC
many,.,TRBJ2-3,TRBV9,CASSVEGRAGDTQYF,TGTGCCAGCAGCGTAGAAGGCAGGGCGGGAGATACGCAGTATTTT
many,TRBD1,TRBJ1-5,TRBV7-2,CASSLESGGRNQPQHF,TGTGCCAGCAGCTTAGAGTCAGGGGGTCGAAATCAGCCCCAGCATTTT
many,TRBD1,TRBJ2-6,TRBV4-1,CASRQTGGRGSGANVLTF,TGCGCCAGCAGACAAACAGGGGGTCGGGGCTCTGGGGCCAACGTCCTGACTTTC
many,.,TRBJ1-5,TRBV7-6,CASSFGQSDQPQHF,TGTGCCAGCAGCTTCGGACAGAGTGATCAGCCCCAGCATTTT
many,TRBD1,TRBJ1-1,TRBV7-2,CASSLSGGGKRYTEAFF,TGTGCCAGCAGCTTGTCAGGGGGCGGAAAGCGGTACACTGAAGCTTTCTTT
many,TRBD1,TRBJ2-3,TRBV5-1,CASSLKGASTDTQYF,TGCGCCAGCAGCTTGAAGGGGGCAAGCACAGATACGCAGTATTTT
few,.,TRBJ2-3,TRBV6-2/TRBV6-3,CASSYDPRGDTQYF,TGTGCCAGCAGTTACGACCCCCGGGGAGATACGCAGTATTTT
many,.,TRBJ1-1,TRBV12-3/TRBV12-4,CASSLTGTGEAFF,TGTGCCAGCAGTTTGACAGGAACAGGGGAAGCTTTCTTT
many,TRBD1,TRBJ2-6,TRBV5-1,CASSSGTGASGANVLTF,TGCGCCAGCAGCTCGGGGACAGGGGCCTCTGGGGCCAACGTCCTGACTTTC
.,TRBD1,TRBJ1-5,TRBV28,CASRRQGGQPQNF,TGTGCCAGCAGAAGACAGGGGGGACAGCCCCAGAATTTT
medium-sized,.,TRBJ2-3,TRBV4-3,CASSQDRRTDTQYF,TGCGCCAGCAGCCAAGATAGGAGGACAGATACGCAGTATTTT
many,.,TRBJ2-7,TRBV6-1,CASGTDFLYEQYF,TGTGCCAGCGGAACAGACTTTCTCTACGAGCAGTACTTC